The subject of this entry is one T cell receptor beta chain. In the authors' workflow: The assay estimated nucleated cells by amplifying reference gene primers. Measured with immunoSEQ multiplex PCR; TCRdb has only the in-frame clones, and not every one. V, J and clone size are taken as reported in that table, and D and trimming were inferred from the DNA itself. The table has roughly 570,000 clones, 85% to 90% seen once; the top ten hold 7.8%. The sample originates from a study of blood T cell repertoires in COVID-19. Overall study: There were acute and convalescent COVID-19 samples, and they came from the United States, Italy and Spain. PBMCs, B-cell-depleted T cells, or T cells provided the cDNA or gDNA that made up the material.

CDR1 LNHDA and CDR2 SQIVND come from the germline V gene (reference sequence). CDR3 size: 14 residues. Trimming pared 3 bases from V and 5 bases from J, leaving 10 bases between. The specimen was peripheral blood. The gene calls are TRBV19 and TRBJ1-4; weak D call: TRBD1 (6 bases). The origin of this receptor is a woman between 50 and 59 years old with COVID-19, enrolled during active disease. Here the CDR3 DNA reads TGTGCCAGTAGTATCGGAGGACAGAATGAAAAACTGTTTTTT. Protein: CASSIGGQNEKLFF.